This TCR beta chain is drawn from a study of beta chain features in type 1 diabetes. General study results and limits: A pattern of fewer insertions and more deletions at VDJ junctions was seen in type 1 diabetes patients.

cDNA synthesis used the whole RNA isolate, giving expressed TCRB sequences. Clones were read by immunoSEQ multiplex PCR, and TCRdb kept only the in-frame ones, dropping some. The data show some 330,000 clones, more than 9.5% seen once. The authors took one heparinised blood draw, averaging approximately 120 mL, from each donor. Via the markers CD45RO/CCR7/CD25/CD127/CD95/CD27, stem cell-like memory, regulatory, central memory and naive CD4+ cells were sorted. The ends lost 3 bases at V and 7 bases at J; junction bases unmatched: 12. The CDR3 runs to 18 residues. Germline V gives CDR1 KGHSH, CDR2 LQKENI. As for this clone: Its antigen is still unknown.

This receptor was taken from a woman in her twenties or thirties in good health. This chain connects TRBV18 to TRBJ2-1; 13 bases are a match to TRBD2. The specimen was naive CD4+ T cells from blood. Here the CDR3 reads CASSPPGLAGSGGNEQFF. DNA for the CDR3: TGTGCCAGCTCACCTCCGGGACTAGCGGGGAGTGGGGGTAATGAGCAGTTCTTC.